This is a list of T cell receptor beta chains from one sample in a study of PD-L1 blockade in urothelial cancer. Profiled with immunoSEQ multiplex PCR; TCRdb holds only in-frame clones, not every one. The table includes some 120,000 clones, approximately 88% detected once. Sequenced here: PBMCs, sampled around atezolizumab (anti-PD-L1) treatment. These receptors all stem from a man in his fifties or sixties with urothelial cancer. CDR3s include the opening cysteine and the closing phenylalanine or tryptophan. Each record gives: V gene, clone size, D gene, J gene, CDR3 DNA, CDR3 protein. D genes are given only for firm matches. Rows give clone size only sometimes, using once, few, many, or a class for an expanded clone.

v_gene: TRBV28
abundance: .
d_gene: .
j_gene: TRBJ2-4
CDR3nt: TGTGCCAGCAGTTCCCCTCGGCGGAGGGAAGCCAAAAACATTCAGTACTTC
CDR3aa: CASSSPRRREAKNIQYF

v_gene: TRBV7-8
abundance: .
d_gene: TRBD1
j_gene: TRBJ2-4
CDR3nt: TGTGCCAGCAGCTTAGTGGGTGAACAGGGGAGAAACATTCAGTACTTC
CDR3aa: CASSLVGEQGRNIQYF

v_gene: TRBV28
abundance: .
d_gene: .
j_gene: TRBJ1-5
CDR3nt: TGTGCCAGCAGTTTGGTCCGGAATCAGCCCCAGCATTTT
CDR3aa: CASSLVRNQPQHF

v_gene: TRBV6-6
abundance: .
d_gene: .
j_gene: TRBJ1-6
CDR3nt: TGTGCCAGCAGTCCCGACGACAGGCCTAATTCACCCCTCCACTTT
CDR3aa: CASSPDDRPNSPLHF

v_gene: TRBV18
abundance: .
d_gene: .
j_gene: TRBJ1-1
CDR3nt: TGTGCCAGCTCACCAAGAGGCAGGGCAACGAACACTGAAGCTTTCTTT
CDR3aa: CASSPRGRATNTEAFF

v_gene: TRBV5-4
abundance: .
d_gene: TRBD2
j_gene: TRBJ2-7
CDR3nt: TGTGCCAGCAGCCCCGTCGGACTAGGGCACGAGCAGTACTTC
CDR3aa: CASSPVGLGHEQYF

v_gene: TRBV5-1
abundance: once
d_gene: .
j_gene: TRBJ2-4
CDR3nt: TGCGCCAGCAGCTTGGACCCCTACCCCAAAAACATTCAGTACTTC
CDR3aa: CASSLDPYPKNIQYF

v_gene: TRBV30
abundance: .
d_gene: .
j_gene: TRBJ1-3
CDR3nt: TGTGCCTGGTGGCCTGGGGGGGGAAACACCATATATTTT
CDR3aa: CAWWPGGGNTIYF

v_gene: TRBV6-6
abundance: .
d_gene: .
j_gene: TRBJ2-2
CDR3nt: TGTGCCTCCAGGGAGGACACCGGGGAGCTGTTTTTT
CDR3aa: CASREDTGELFF

v_gene: TRBV5-1
abundance: .
d_gene: TRBD2
j_gene: TRBJ2-7
CDR3nt: TGCGCCAGCTCCCTTGGGGGGGGACCCCTCGAGCAGTACTTC
CDR3aa: CASSLGGGPLEQYF

v_gene: TRBV6-1
abundance: .
d_gene: TRBD1
j_gene: TRBJ1-1
CDR3nt: TGTGCCAGCAGTACGGACAGGGGTGACACTGAAGCTTTCTTT
CDR3aa: CASSTDRGDTEAFF

v_gene: TRBV29-1
abundance: .
d_gene: .
j_gene: TRBJ1-1
CDR3nt: TGCAGCGTTGAACGTCAGGGAGGGCGGACTGAAGCTTTCTTT
CDR3aa: CSVERQGGRTEAFF

v_gene: TRBV28
abundance: .
d_gene: .
j_gene: TRBJ2-2
CDR3nt: TGTGCCAGCAGTTTCCCCCGGGGTAGCGCAATAACCGGGGAGCTGTTTTTT
CDR3aa: CASSFPRGSAITGELFF

v_gene: TRBV14
abundance: .
d_gene: .
j_gene: TRBJ2-7
CDR3nt: TGTGCCAGCAGCCAAGTTTCCCGCTTAGGGGGAGAAGGGTCCTACGAGCAGTACTTC
CDR3aa: CASSQVSRLGGEGSYEQYF

v_gene: TRBV7-9
abundance: .
d_gene: .
j_gene: TRBJ2-7
CDR3nt: TGTGCCAGCAGCTTACAGCGGATCTCCTACGAGCAGTACTTC
CDR3aa: CASSLQRISYEQYF

v_gene: TRBV13
abundance: .
d_gene: .
j_gene: TRBJ2-3
CDR3nt: TGTGCCAGCAGCAACTACCCGCTGGGAGATACGCAGTATTTT
CDR3aa: CASSNYPLGDTQYF

v_gene: TRBV29-1
abundance: .
d_gene: .
j_gene: TRBJ1-1
CDR3nt: TGCAGCGTTGTGTCTGGACATAACACTGAAGCTTTCTTT
CDR3aa: CSVVSGHNTEAFF

v_gene: TRBV4-2
abundance: many
d_gene: .
j_gene: TRBJ1-5
CDR3nt: TGTGCCAGCAGCCAAGGGGCTGATTATAGCAATCAGCCCCAGCATTTT
CDR3aa: CASSQGADYSNQPQHF

v_gene: TRBV5-6
abundance: .
d_gene: .
j_gene: TRBJ1-3
CDR3nt: TGTGCCAGCAGCTGGAGGAGCTCTGGAAACACCATATATTTT
CDR3aa: CASSWRSSGNTIYF

v_gene: TRBV11-2
abundance: .
d_gene: .
j_gene: TRBJ1-1
CDR3nt: TGTGCCAGCAGCTTATCCGGGAACACTGAAGCTTTCTTT
CDR3aa: CASSLSGNTEAFF

v_gene: TRBV5-1
abundance: .
d_gene: .
j_gene: TRBJ2-3
CDR3nt: TGCGCCAGCAGCTTGGCCGTAGAAGAACGCACAGATACGCAGTATTTT
CDR3aa: CASSLAVEERTDTQYF

v_gene: TRBV5-1
abundance: .
d_gene: TRBD2
j_gene: TRBJ2-2
CDR3nt: TGCGCCAGCAGTCGGGGGGGAAACACCGGGGAGCTGTTTTTT
CDR3aa: CASSRGGNTGELFF

v_gene: TRBV6-6
abundance: .
d_gene: TRBD1
j_gene: TRBJ1-3
CDR3nt: TGTGCCAGCAGTCGGACAGGAGGGGACACCATATATTTT
CDR3aa: CASSRTGGDTIYF

v_gene: TRBV7-9
abundance: .
d_gene: TRBD2
j_gene: TRBJ2-1
CDR3nt: TGTGCCAGCAGCCTAACTAGCGGGGCCTTTAAGCAGTTCTTC
CDR3aa: CASSLTSGAFKQFF

v_gene: TRBV28
abundance: .
d_gene: .
j_gene: TRBJ1-1
CDR3nt: TGTGCCACCCAGGGGTGGACTGAAGCTTTCTTT
CDR3aa: CATQGWTEAFF

v_gene: TRBV7-9
abundance: .
d_gene: TRBD2
j_gene: TRBJ2-1
CDR3nt: TGTGCCAGCAGCAGATCTAGCGGGAGATCGTATAATGAGCAGTTCTTC
CDR3aa: CASSRSSGRSYNEQFF

v_gene: TRBV5-4
abundance: .
d_gene: TRBD2
j_gene: TRBJ2-1
CDR3nt: TGTGCCAGCAGGACTAGCGGGAGGGCAGGTAATGAGCAGTTCTTC
CDR3aa: CASRTSGRAGNEQFF

v_gene: TRBV27
abundance: .
d_gene: TRBD2
j_gene: TRBJ2-1
CDR3nt: TGTGCCAGCAGTAGACTAGCAGTTAACAATGAGCAGTTCTTC
CDR3aa: CASSRLAVNNEQFF

v_gene: TRBV30
abundance: .
d_gene: .
j_gene: TRBJ1-2
CDR3nt: TGTGCCTGGAGTGTACAATCAGGGTACTATGGCTACACCTTC
CDR3aa: CAWSVQSGYYGYTF

v_gene: TRBV4-2
abundance: .
d_gene: TRBD2
j_gene: TRBJ2-5
CDR3nt: TGTGCCAGCAGCCAAGATCGCCTAGCGGTGGGCCAAGAGACCCAGTACTTC
CDR3aa: CASSQDRLAVGQETQYF

v_gene: TRBV5-1
abundance: .
d_gene: TRBD2
j_gene: TRBJ2-3
CDR3nt: TGCGCCAGCAGCAGGGGGGGACTAGCGGGAGTGGAGTATACGCAGTATTTT
CDR3aa: CASSRGGLAGVEYTQYF

v_gene: TRBV13
abundance: few
d_gene: .
j_gene: TRBJ2-2
CDR3nt: TGTGCCAGCAGCTCCGGGGGGCTAACTTGGAACACCGGGGAGCTGTTTTTT
CDR3aa: CASSSGGLTWNTGELFF

v_gene: TRBV21-1
abundance: once
d_gene: .
j_gene: TRBJ2-3
CDR3nt: TGTGCCAGCAGGAGTTTGACTGGCACAGATACGCAGTATTTT
CDR3aa: CASRSLTGTDTQYF

v_gene: TRBV6-5
abundance: .
d_gene: TRBD1
j_gene: TRBJ1-1
CDR3nt: TGTGCCAGCAGCGACAGGGTGGGGACTGAAGCTTTCTTT
CDR3aa: CASSDRVGTEAFF

v_gene: TRBV14
abundance: few
d_gene: .
j_gene: TRBJ2-7
CDR3nt: TGTGCCAGCAGCCAAGGACATTTCTACGAGCAGTACTTC
CDR3aa: CASSQGHFYEQYF

v_gene: TRBV14
abundance: .
d_gene: .
j_gene: TRBJ2-7
CDR3nt: TGTGCCAGCAGCCAACTGGGCGCCAACTCCGACGAGCAGTACTTC
CDR3aa: CASSQLGANSDEQYF

v_gene: TRBV6-1
abundance: .
d_gene: TRBD1
j_gene: TRBJ2-3
CDR3nt: TGTGCCAGCAGTGAAACGGACAGGGGAGTGCGCGATACGCAGTATTTT
CDR3aa: CASSETDRGVRDTQYF

v_gene: TRBV10-3
abundance: .
d_gene: TRBD1
j_gene: TRBJ2-7
CDR3nt: TGTGCCATCAGACCTGGGGACAGGGTGACCTACGAGCAGTACTTC
CDR3aa: CAIRPGDRVTYEQYF

v_gene: TRBV6-1
abundance: once
d_gene: TRBD2
j_gene: TRBJ2-7
CDR3nt: TGTGCCAGCAGTGAATACCCTAGCGGGAGGGCCTTGGGTGAGCAGTACTTC
CDR3aa: CASSEYPSGRALGEQYF

v_gene: TRBV27
abundance: .
d_gene: TRBD1
j_gene: TRBJ2-1
CDR3nt: TGTGCCAGCAGCCGGACAGGGGCTGAGCAGTTCTTC
CDR3aa: CASSRTGAEQFF

v_gene: TRBV28
abundance: .
d_gene: TRBD1
j_gene: TRBJ2-5
CDR3nt: TGTGCCAGCACACAGGGGGGCCACCCCCAAGAGACCCAGTACTTC
CDR3aa: CASTQGGHPQETQYF

v_gene: TRBV28
abundance: .
d_gene: .
j_gene: TRBJ1-5
CDR3nt: TGTGCCAGCAGTTTATTGCAGGCCCGTAAGAATCAGCCCCAGCATTTT
CDR3aa: CASSLLQARKNQPQHF

v_gene: TRBV19
abundance: .
d_gene: TRBD1
j_gene: TRBJ1-3
CDR3nt: TGTGCCAGTTCGAACAGGGGAGCTGGAAACACCATATATTTT
CDR3aa: CASSNRGAGNTIYF

v_gene: TRBV4-1
abundance: once
d_gene: TRBD1
j_gene: TRBJ1-1
CDR3nt: TGCGCCAGCAGCCAATTTGACAGGGTGAACACTGAAGCTTTCTTT
CDR3aa: CASSQFDRVNTEAFF

v_gene: TRBV7-2
abundance: .
d_gene: .
j_gene: TRBJ2-7
CDR3nt: TGTGCCAGCAGCCCTAGGAATTCCTACGAGCAGTACTTC
CDR3aa: CASSPRNSYEQYF